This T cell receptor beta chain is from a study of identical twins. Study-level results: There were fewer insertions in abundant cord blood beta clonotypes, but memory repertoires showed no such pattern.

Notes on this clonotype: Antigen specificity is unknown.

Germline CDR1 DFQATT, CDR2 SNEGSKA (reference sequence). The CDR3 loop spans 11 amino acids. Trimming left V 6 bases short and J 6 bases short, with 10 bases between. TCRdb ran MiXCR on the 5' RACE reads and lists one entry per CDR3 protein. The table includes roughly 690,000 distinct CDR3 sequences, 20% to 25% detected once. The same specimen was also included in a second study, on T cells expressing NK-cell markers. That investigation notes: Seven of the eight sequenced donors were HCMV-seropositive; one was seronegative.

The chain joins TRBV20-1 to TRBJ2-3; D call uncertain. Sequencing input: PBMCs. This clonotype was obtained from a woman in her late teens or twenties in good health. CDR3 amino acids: CSALGWDTQYF. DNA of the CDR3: TGCAGTGCCCTCGGCTGGGATACGCAGTATTTT.